This record looks at one TCR beta chain sequence and its context. The sample originates from a study of blood T cell repertoires in COVID-19. Trimming at V came to 5 bases and at J to 5 bases, leaving 4 bases not matched to a gene. From germline, CDR1 is SEHNR and CDR2 FQNEAQ (reference sequence). CDR3 size: 14 residues. The table came from immunoSEQ multiplex PCR; TCRdb's copy has only in-frame clones and leaves some out. The sample has about 62,000 clones; around 89% are singletons. The chain has TRBV7-9 and TRBJ1-4; TRBD1 matches 8 bases. The clonotype comes from a woman between 55 and 75 years old with COVID-19, enrolled during active disease. Source material: peripheral blood. This CDR3 is CASSPGQGNEKLFF. The DNA for the CDR3 is TGTGCCAGCAGCCCCGGACAGGGAAATGAAAAACTGTTTTTT.